The next 20 T cell receptor beta chains were all read from a single sample in a study of metastatic and nonmetastatic thyroid tumors. TCRdb re-analyzed the PCR reads through MiXCR. The data hold around 24,000 clones, with 24% observed a single time. No treatment had been given to any patient before thyroid surgery. Material for sequencing was tumor tissue. The receptor source for this set is a male donor with papillary thyroid cancer or a benign thyroid nodule (not recorded which). Some clones in this sample may be carry-over from other donors' samples.

Details on this clone: A much bigger clone sits one base away, suggesting this may be a read error. DNA of the CDR3: TGTGCCAGCGGAGGCAGGGGGAACTACGAGCAGTACTTC. Amino acids: CASGGRGNYEQYF. V and J are TRBV5-4 and TRBJ2-7; 7 bases are a match to TRBD1. The CDR3 extends over 13 amino acids. Trimming cost V 7 bases and J 3 bases; bases outside gene matches: 7. Germline values: CDR1 SGHNT, CDR2 YYREEE (reference sequence).

This clone was counted a few times. One end of the junction varies from germline; a read error may be responsible. The gene calls are TRBV6-2 or TRBV6-3 and TRBJ2-3; a possible D gene is TRBD1 (6 bases). The CDR3 sequence is 15 residues long. Germline V lookup: CDR1 MNHEY, CDR2 SVGEGT. As DNA, the CDR3 is TGTGTCAGCAGAGACCAGGGGTCCGTAACAGATACGCAGTATTTT. Amino acids: CVSRDQGSVTDTQYF.

This clone came up a few times. A much larger clone lies a single base off, so this may be a read error. This chain uses TRBV6-2 or TRBV6-3 with TRBJ2-7, with 10 bases identical to TRBD2. Germline V gene data show CDR1 as MNHEY and CDR2 as SVGEGT. There are 16 residues in the CDR3. Unmatched junction bases numbered 5, after V lost 0 bases and J lost 3 bases. CDR3 loop: CASSYSVIAGGYEQYF. In DNA, the CDR3 is TGTGCCAGCAGTTACTCCGTCATAGCGGGGGGCTACGAGCAGTACTTC.

This clone was detected many times. This rearrangement joins TRBV12-3 or TRBV12-4 to TRBJ1-5; weak D call: TRBD1 (5 bases). This CDR3 is built from 14 residues. Trimming removed 3 bases from V and 2 bases from J, with 8 bases in between. CDR3 region: CASSFRVGNQPQHF. CDR3 in DNA: TGTGCCAGCAGTTTCAGGGTCGGCAATCAGCCCCAGCATTTT.

V and J are TRBV27 and TRBJ2-3; possible D gene TRBD2, 6 bases. Per germline, CDR1 MNHEY and CDR2 SMNVEV (reference sequence). CDR3 length: 15 residues. The V end was cut by 5 bases, the J end by 3 bases, with 15 bases between. The CDR3 loop is CASSPGLGGTDTQYF. DNA for the CDR3: TGTGCCAGCAGTCCGGGACTCGGCGGGACAGATACGCAGTATTTT.

This chain joins TRBV28 and TRBJ2-3; the D gene is possibly TRBD2 (7 bases). The CDR3 contains 17 residues. Trimming took off 5 bases at V and 4 bases at J, with 22 bases between the two ends. CDR1 and CDR2 (germline): MDHEN, SYDVKM. This chain's CDR3 is CASSHRGEGEYPDTQYF. CDR3 in DNA: TGTGCCAGCAGTCACCGCGGGGAGGGGGAGTACCCAGATACGCAGTATTTT.

As concerns this clone: The conserved phenylalanine or tryptophan normally closing the CDR3 is absent here, so this likely arose from a read error. The genes are TRBV27 and TRBJ2-2, with 9 bases matching TRBD2. The CDR3 loop spans 14 amino acids. Per the germline V gene, CDR1 is MNHEY and CDR2 is SMNVEV (reference sequence). J gave up 5 bases and V 4 bases, and 2 bases lay outside the gene matches. The CDR3 loop is CASSSAGGTGELFI. The CDR3 bases are TGTGCCAGCAGTTCGGCGGGAGGGACCGGGGAGCTGTTTATT.

In the case of this clone: A much larger clone is a single base away; this may be a read error. The J gene is TRBJ2-3, the V gene TRBV9, with 8 bases that match TRBD2. With V trimmed by 3 bases and J by 5 bases, 11 bases remained unmatched. Germline lookup yields CDR1 SGDLS and CDR2 YYNGEE. CDR3 size: 16 residues. This CDR3 is CASSARAGEGKDTQYF. The CDR3 bases are TGTGCCAGCAGCGCAAGAGCGGGAGAAGGCAAAGATACGCAGTATTTT.

A note on this clone: Lacking the conserved final phenylalanine or tryptophan, this CDR3 likely reflects a read error. No DNA is shown, since the ends of the CDR3 on it are uncertain; the CDR3 is the one TCRdb lists. The gene calls are TRBV7-9 and TRBJ2-2; the table's D gene call, TRBD2, was not cross checked with the DNA. The CDR3 numbers 9 amino acids, ends counted. Per germline, CDR1 SEHNR and CDR2 FQNEAQ (reference sequence). CDR3 amino acids: CASSPVGLA.

This clone appeared many times. The chain recombines TRBV6-1 with TRBJ2-7, with TRBD2 matching 8 bases. This CDR3 contains 16 residues. V lost 0 bases and J lost 6; bases outside the gene matches: 10. Germline values: CDR1 MNHNS, CDR2 SASEGT. CDR3: CASSEAVGTGGSEQYF. The CDR3 DNA reads TGTGCCAGCAGTGAAGCAGTCGGGACGGGGGGGTCCGAGCAGTACTTC.

This clone was recorded many times. The rearrangement links TRBV7-9 to TRBJ2-5; 15 nucleotides align to TRBD2. This CDR3 has 18 amino acids. Per germline, CDR1 SEHNR and CDR2 FQNEAQ (reference sequence). Trimming cost V 1 base and J 5 bases; bases outside gene matches: 8. CDR3 region: CASSLGTSGRARGETQYF. The CDR3 DNA reads as TGTGCCAGCAGCTTAGGGACTAGCGGGAGGGCCCGGGGGGAGACCCAGTACTTC.

The CDR3 nucleotides read TGTGCCAGCAGTGAAGCGGGAGGACCCTACGAGCAGTACTTC. This sequence encodes CASSEAGGPYEQYF. The chain uses TRBV2 and TRBJ2-7, with D tentatively TRBD2 (6 bases). Germline loops: CDR1 SNHLY, CDR2 FYNNEI. The CDR3 totals 14 residues. Trimming cost V 0 bases and J 2 bases, with 8 bases left between them.

On this clone: It may be a read error: a sequence one base away is much more abundant. This chain joins TRBV28 and TRBJ2-5; D is ambiguous. The V and J ends lost 6 bases and 0 bases respectively, with 17 bases between them. Germline-derived CDR1 and CDR2 are MDHEN and SYDVKM. The CDR3 runs to 16 residues. The CDR3, as DNA: TGTGCCAGCAGCCCAGACTCTGTGATCAACCAAGAGACCCAGTACTTC. Translated, it gives CASSPDSVINQETQYF. The variable domain in full, with the rest retrieved from reference TRBV28 and TRBJ2-5, is DVKVTQSSRYLVKRTGEKVFLECVQDMDHENMFWYRQDPGLGLRLIYFSYDVKMKEKGDIPEGYSVSREKKERFSLILESASTNQTSMYLCASSPDSVINQETQYFGPGTRLLVL.

The table lists this clone with many counts. The rearrangement links TRBV30 to TRBJ1-2, with D uncertain. The CDR3 sequence is 13 residues long. The ends were cut back, 3 bases at V and 0 bases at J, with 8 bases in the middle. Germline CDR1 and CDR2: GTSNPN and SVGIG (reference sequence). The CDR3 here is CAWRETPNYGYTF. The CDR3 region has the DNA TGTGCCTGGAGGGAGACTCCTAACTATGGCTACACCTTC. Supplemented by reference TRBV30 and TRBJ1-2, the full variable domain reads SQTIHQWPATLVQPVGSPLSLECTVEGTSNPNLYWYRQAAGRGLQLLFYSVGIGQISSEVPQNLSASRPQDRQFILSSKKLLLSDSGFYLCAWRETPNYGYTFGSGTRLTVV.

This clone rates as medium-sized. The V gene is TRBV6-4, the J gene TRBJ2-3, with 9 bases fitting TRBD1. The J segment lost 0 bases and the V segment lost 4 bases, leaving 2 bases of the junction unmatched. CDR3 length: 15 residues. The germline CDR1 and CDR2 sequences are MRHNA and SNTAGT. Here the CDR3 reads CASSAGTGSTDTQYF. The CDR3 nucleotides are TGTGCCAGCAGTGCCGGGACAGGGAGCACAGATACGCAGTATTTT.

This clone was observed a few times. This may stem from a read error, because a much larger clone lies one nucleotide away. The chain carries TRBV9 and TRBJ2-7; possible D gene TRBD2, 6 bases. With 4 bases removed from V and 4 bases from J, the gap between germline ends came to 18 bases. CDR3 length: 15 amino acids. CDR1 SGDLS and CDR2 YYNGEE come from the germline V gene. CDR3 nucleotides: TGTGCCAGCAGCCCCCTGGGAGGTTCAGGGTACGAGCAGTACTTC. Translation: CASSPLGGSGYEQYF. The full variable domain, completed using reference TRBV9 and TRBJ2-7, is DSGVTQTPKHLITATGQRVTLRCSPRSGDLSVYWYQQSLDQGLQFLIQYYNGEERAKGNILERFSAQQFPDLHSELNLSSLELGDSALYFCASSPLGGSGYEQYFGPGTRLTVT.

This clone appeared many times. The chain employs TRBV30 and TRBJ2-2; D call uncertain. The CDR3 is made up of 16 amino acids. Looked up from germline, CDR1 is GTSNPN and CDR2 is SVGIG (reference sequence). V was shortened by 2 bases and J by 0 bases, with 13 bases between the two germline ends. DNA for the CDR3: TGTGCCTGGAGTCCCGTGGTAGCAGCGAACACCGGGGAGCTGTTTTTT. This translates into CAWSPVVAANTGELFF.

The chain uses TRBV6-2 or TRBV6-3 and TRBJ1-1; tentative D call: TRBD1 (6 bases). Looked up from germline, CDR1 is MNHEY and CDR2 is SVGEGT. The CDR3 has 12 amino acids. Trimming stripped 4 bases from V and 9 bases from J, with 12 bases between. This chain's CDR3 is CASSSLGAKAFF. The CDR3 DNA reads as TGTGCCAGCAGTTCTCTGGGGGCAAAAGCTTTCTTT.

This chain connects TRBV6-1 to TRBJ2-1; 8 positions match TRBD2. CDR1 and CDR2 from the germline V gene are MNHNS and SASEGT. V lost 0 bases to trimming and J lost 8 bases; unmatched junction nucleotides: 6. The CDR3 covers 15 residues. The CDR3 DNA sequence: TGTGCCAGCAGTGAAGCGCAATCGGGAGGGCATGAGCAGTTCTTC. Its protein is CASSEAQSGGHEQFF.

In regard to this clone: The junction and the germline gene differ at one end; a read error may be behind it. This chain connects TRBV11-2 to TRBJ1-4; D gene ambiguous. Germline V gene lookup returns CDR1 SGHAT and CDR2 FQNNGV. The CDR3 sequence is 18 residues long. CDR3 sequence (DNA): TGTGTCAGCAGCAAAAGCGTATTTGCCGATTCAGGTAATGAAAAACTGTTTTTT. Its protein is CVSSKSVFADSGNEKLFF.